These T cell receptor beta chains were read from a single sample in a study of T-cell memory formation after mild COVID-19. TCRdb re-called the 5' RACE reads through MiXCR, storing one row per CDR3 protein. The sample holds about 350,000 distinct CDR3 sequences, 28% seen once. The sequencing input was PBMCs or a T cell subset sorted from them (not recorded which). The receptors shown here come from an adult woman who had mild COVID-19 (a few samples of this study predate the infection). Cell type and time point are not known. Each CDR3 is given with its conserved first and last residue. A D gene is named only where the DNA matches it firmly. The size field is filled for only some rows; it gives once, few, many or a size class.

-,TRBD2,TRBV5-1,TRBJ2-1,TGCGCCAGCAGTCTTAGCGGGGGGCCGGACAATGAGCAGTTCTTC,CASSLSGGPDNEQFF
few,-,TRBV10-3,TRBJ1-6,TGTGCCATCAGTGAAACTTCAGGGTCCAATTCACCCCTCCACTTT,CAISETSGSNSPLHF
-,-,TRBV7-9,TRBJ2-1,TGTGCCAGCAGCTTAGCCGAACCGACGGGACCAGAATACAATGAGCAGTTCTTC,CASSLAEPTGPEYNEQFF
few,-,TRBV21-1,TRBJ2-5,TGTGCCAGCACCCCGGCCGGGACAGGGAAAGAGACCCAGTACTTC,CASTPAGTGKETQYF
-,-,TRBV7-9,TRBJ1-6,TGTGCCAGCAGCGGAGCTGACTATAATTCACCCCTCCACTTT,CASSGADYNSPLHF
few,-,TRBV19,TRBJ2-5,TGTGCCAGTAGTATAAGTTGGCTCTCGGGAGAGGAGACCCAGTACTTC,CASSISWLSGEETQYF
-,TRBD1,TRBV7-8,TRBJ2-6,TGTGCCAGCAGCCTCGACAGGGGGTTAAAAAGTGGGGCCAACGTCCTGACTTTC,CASSLDRGLKSGANVLTF
few,TRBD2,TRBV7-9,TRBJ2-7,TGTGCCAGCAGCGAAACTAGCGGATACTACGAGCAGTACTTC,CASSETSGYYEQYF
-,TRBD1,TRBV12-3/TRBV12-4,TRBJ2-5,TGTGCCAGCAGTGCCGGGACAGAAGAGACCCAGTACTTC,CASSAGTEETQYF
-,-,TRBV20-1,TRBJ1-1,TGCAGTGCTTTGGGGATAAGGGAAGCTTTCTTT,CSALGIREAFF
few,TRBD1,TRBV5-1,TRBJ2-3,TGCGCCAGCAGCTTTGGACAGGGAACGAGCACAGATACGCAGTATTTT,CASSFGQGTSTDTQYF
-,-,TRBV2,TRBJ2-7,TGTGCCAGCAGTGAACGGAGACAGACCTACGAGCAGTACTTC,CASSERRQTYEQYF
-,-,TRBV7-2,TRBJ1-1,TGTGCCAGTTTGGCGGCCCAGAACACTGAAGCTTTCTTT,CASLAAQNTEAFF
many,-,TRBV12-3/TRBV12-4,TRBJ2-2,TGTGCCAGCAGTGACAGGAACACCGGGGAGCTGTTTTTT,CASSDRNTGELFF
-,TRBD1,TRBV7-9,TRBJ2-1,TGTGCCAGCAGCCTGGACAGGGGGAACCTCAATGAGCAGTTCTTC,CASSLDRGNLNEQFF
many,TRBD1,TRBV12-3/TRBV12-4,TRBJ2-4,TGTGCCAGCACTATAGGACAGGGTTACATTCAGTACTTC,CASTIGQGYIQYF
few,-,TRBV20-1,TRBJ2-6,TGCAGTGCTAGCCGTCAGACAGCCGGGGCCAACGTCCTGACTTTC,CSASRQTAGANVLTF
few,TRBD2,TRBV24-1,TRBJ2-1,TGTGCCACCAGTGGGACTAGCTTAGAGCAGTTCTTC,CATSGTSLEQFF
-,TRBD1,TRBV13,TRBJ2-3,TGTGCCAGCAGCCGGGACAGGGGGATGACAGATACGCAGTATTTT,CASSRDRGMTDTQYF
-,-,TRBV7-9,TRBJ2-5,TGTGCCAGCAGCCCCCGCTACTCGCAAGAGACCCAGTACTTC,CASSPRYSQETQYF
few,-,TRBV7-2,TRBJ1-4,TGTGCCAGCAGCTTAGAGACGGGACTCCTCGGGGAAAAACTGTTTTTT,CASSLETGLLGEKLFF
-,-,TRBV4-1,TRBJ1-4,TGCGCCAGCAGCCAAGTGGCAGGGCCTAATGAAAAACTGTTTTTT,CASSQVAGPNEKLFF
few,-,TRBV9,TRBJ2-7,TGTGCCAGTTCCCGTGATGCGGGGTCCTACGAGCAGTACTTC,CASSRDAGSYEQYF
-,-,TRBV12-3/TRBV12-4,TRBJ2-1,TGTGCCAGTGTCCCCCCGACTACATACAATGAGCAGTTCTTC,CASVPPTTYNEQFF
few,TRBD2,TRBV7-2,TRBJ2-1,TGTGCCAGCAGTATACTAGCGGGAGAGTACAATGAGCAGTTCTTC,CASSILAGEYNEQFF
-,-,TRBV4-1,TRBJ2-1,TGCGCCAGCAGCCACAACATGATTACTGACCAAGAGAATAACTTC,CASSHNMITDQENNF
-,-,TRBV27,TRBJ2-2,TGTGCCAGCAGTTTGGCCGAGCAGGGCGGGGAGCTGTTTTTT,CASSLAEQGGELFF
-,-,TRBV5-6,TRBJ1-2,TGTGCCAGCAGCTTGGGGGAAGGCTACACCTTC,CASSLGEGYTF
few,-,TRBV20-1,TRBJ1-3,TGCAGTGCTAGAGATGTGGACAGCGAATTCTCTGGAAACACCATATATTTT,CSARDVDSEFSGNTIYF
few,TRBD2,TRBV20-1,TRBJ2-5,TGCAGTGCTAGAGTAGCGGGGGTGGCAGAGACCCAGTACTTC,CSARVAGVAETQYF
few,-,TRBV5-1,TRBJ1-6,TGCGCCAGCAGCTTGGGAGGGGGTAATTCACCCCTCCACTTT,CASSLGGGNSPLHF
-,TRBD2,TRBV20-1,TRBJ2-7,TGCAGTGCTAGAGTGGGGGGGTTCACCTACGAGCAGTACTTC,CSARVGGFTYEQYF
-,TRBD2,TRBV4-1,TRBJ2-1,TGCGCCAGCAGCCCCATCGGGACTAGCGGGAGTTCCGCGTCCTACAATGAGCAGTTCTTC,CASSPIGTSGSSASYNEQFF
few,TRBD2,TRBV3-1,TRBJ2-1,TGTGCCAGCAGCGGACTAGCGGGGTATGAGCAGTTCTTC,CASSGLAGYEQFF
few,-,TRBV7-2,TRBJ2-7,TGTGCCAGCAGCCCGCGCGGGTTCTCGCACGAGCAGTACTTC,CASSPRGFSHEQYF